What follows describes a single T cell receptor (beta chain). Its antigen is as yet unknown. The data were obtained in a study of response to subunit inactivated influenza vaccine. Study results and caveats: There was a suggestion from the authors that each seasonal influenza vaccination recruits few new T cells.

TCRdb reprocessed the RT-PCR reads with MiXCR, giving one entry per CDR3 protein. The sample carries about 700,000 distinct CDR3 sequences, roughly 14% recorded once. After removal of 3 bases from V and 0 bases from J, the junction contained 11 bases not matched to a gene. The CDR3 length is 19 residues. CDR1 SGDLS and CDR2 YYNGEE come from the germline V gene. J is TRBJ2-6 and V is TRBV9; 8 bases are a match to TRBD2. This TCR came from a man aged 50 or older who received an inactivated influenza vaccine. Sample: PBMCs from blood, taken 14 to 15 days before vaccination. As DNA, the CDR3 is TGTGCCAGCAGCGCCCCCGGGAGGGATCGGCACTCTGGGGCCAACGTCCTGACTTTC. Amino acids: CASSAPGRDRHSGANVLTF.